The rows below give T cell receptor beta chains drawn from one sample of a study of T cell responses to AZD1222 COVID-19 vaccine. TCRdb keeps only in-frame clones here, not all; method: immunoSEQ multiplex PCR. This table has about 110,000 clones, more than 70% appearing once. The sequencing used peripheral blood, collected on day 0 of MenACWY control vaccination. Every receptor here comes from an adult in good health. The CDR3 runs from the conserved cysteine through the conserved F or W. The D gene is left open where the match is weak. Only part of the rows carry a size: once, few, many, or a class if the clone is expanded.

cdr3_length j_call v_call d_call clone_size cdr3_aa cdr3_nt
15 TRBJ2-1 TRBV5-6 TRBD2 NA CASNSLAGAYNEQFF TGTGCCAGCAACAGTTTAGCGGGGGCCTACAATGAGCAGTTCTTC
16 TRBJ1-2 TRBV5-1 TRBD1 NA CASSSPGQGFNYGYTF TGCGCCAGCAGCTCTCCGGGACAGGGGTTTAACTATGGCTACACCTTC
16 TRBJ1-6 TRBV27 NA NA CASTHFPDRPNSPLHF TGTGCCAGCACTCATTTCCCTGACAGGCCGAATTCACCCCTCCACTTT
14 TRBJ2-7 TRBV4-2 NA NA CASSPERVGREQYF TGTGCCAGCAGCCCGGAGCGCGTGGGGCGCGAGCAGTACTTC
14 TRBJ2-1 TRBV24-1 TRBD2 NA CATSDLYGTSGQFF TGTGCCACCAGTGATCTGTATGGGACTAGCGGGCAGTTCTTC
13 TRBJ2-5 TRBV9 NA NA CASSVFGQETQYF TGTGCCAGCAGCGTTTTTGGACAAGAGACCCAGTACTTC
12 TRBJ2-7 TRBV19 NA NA CASSGSFYEQYF TGTGCCAGTAGCGGTTCCTTCTACGAGCAGTACTTC
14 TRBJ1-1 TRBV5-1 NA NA CASSRPGRYDEAFF TGCGCCAGCAGCCGACCGGGACGTTACGATGAAGCTTTCTTT
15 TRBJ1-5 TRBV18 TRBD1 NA CASSPPGQGNQPQHF TGTGCCAGCTCACCACCGGGACAGGGCAATCAGCCCCAGCATTTT
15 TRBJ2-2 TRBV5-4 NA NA CASSPTGVNTGELFF TGTGCCAGCAGCCCGACGGGGGTGAACACCGGGGAGCTGTTTTTT
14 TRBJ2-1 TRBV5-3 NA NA CARSFPDGYNEQFF TGTGCCAGAAGCTTCCCGGACGGGTACAATGAGCAGTTCTTC
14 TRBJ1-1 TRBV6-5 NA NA CASSYGGQGTEAFF TGTGCCAGCAGTTACGGGGGCCAGGGCACTGAAGCTTTCTTT
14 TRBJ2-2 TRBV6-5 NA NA CASSRGPRGGELFF TGTGCCAGCAGTCGGGGCCCTCGAGGAGGGGAGCTGTTTTTT
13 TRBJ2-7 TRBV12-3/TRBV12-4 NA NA CASSLLSTYEQYF TGTGCCAGCAGTTTATTGTCCACCTACGAGCAGTACTTC
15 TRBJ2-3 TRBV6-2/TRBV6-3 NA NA CASSRGWSPTDTQYF TGTGCCAGCAGTAGGGGGTGGAGTCCCACAGATACGCAGTATTTT
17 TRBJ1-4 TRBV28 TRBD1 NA CASSPGQAVGHNEKLFF TGTGCCAGCAGTCCAGGACAGGCCGTAGGCCATAATGAAAAACTGTTTTTT
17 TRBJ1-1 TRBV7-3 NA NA CASSLTPISSTNTEAFF TGTGCCAGCAGCTTAACTCCAATATCGTCCACGAACACTGAAGCTTTCTTT
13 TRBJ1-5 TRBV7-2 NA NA CASSWGRNQPQHF TGTGCCAGCAGCTGGGGGCGGAATCAGCCCCAGCATTTT
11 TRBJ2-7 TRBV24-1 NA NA CATPPGHEQYF TGTGCCACCCCTCCCGGCCACGAGCAGTACTTC
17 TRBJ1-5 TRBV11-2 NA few CASSPRPGGDSNQPQHF TGTGCCAGCAGCCCACGCCCGGGGGGCGATAGCAATCAGCCCCAGCATTTT
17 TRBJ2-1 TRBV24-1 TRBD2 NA CATSDSLAGASYNEQFF TGTGCCACCAGTGATTCGCTAGCGGGGGCGTCCTACAATGAGCAGTTCTTC
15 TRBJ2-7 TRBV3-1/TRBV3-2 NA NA CASSQSNASNYEQYF TGTGCCAGCAGCCAAAGTAACGCTAGTAACTACGAGCAGTACTTC
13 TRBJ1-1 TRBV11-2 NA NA CASTLTSNTEAFF TGTGCCAGCACTTTAACATCGAACACTGAAGCTTTCTTT
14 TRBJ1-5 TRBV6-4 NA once CASRYGTTNQPQHF TGTGCCAGCAGGTACGGGACTACCAATCAGCCCCAGCATTTT
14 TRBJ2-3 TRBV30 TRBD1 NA CAWSVRTGTIEQYF TGTGCCTGGAGTGTTAGGACAGGGACCATTGAGCAGTATTTT
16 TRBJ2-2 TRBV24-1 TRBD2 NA CATSDPGGSDTGELFF TGTGCCACCAGTGACCCGGGGGGATCTGACACCGGGGAGCTGTTTTTT
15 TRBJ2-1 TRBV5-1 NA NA CASGVGRVNYNEQFF TGCGCCAGCGGAGTAGGACGGGTGAATTACAATGAGCAGTTCTTC
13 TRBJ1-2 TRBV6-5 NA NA CASSETLLGGYTF TGTGCCAGCAGCGAGACACTCCTGGGGGGCTACACCTTC
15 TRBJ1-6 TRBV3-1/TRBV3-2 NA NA CASSQDRGQGAPLHF TGTGCCAGCAGCCAAGATCGGGGACAAGGGGCACCCCTCCACTTT
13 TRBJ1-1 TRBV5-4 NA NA CASSRDKNTEAFF TGTGCCAGCAGCAGAGACAAGAACACTGAAGCTTTCTTT
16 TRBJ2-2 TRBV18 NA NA CASSSSTRVDTGELFF TGTGCCAGCTCATCGTCAACGCGGGTGGACACCGGGGAGCTGTTTTTT